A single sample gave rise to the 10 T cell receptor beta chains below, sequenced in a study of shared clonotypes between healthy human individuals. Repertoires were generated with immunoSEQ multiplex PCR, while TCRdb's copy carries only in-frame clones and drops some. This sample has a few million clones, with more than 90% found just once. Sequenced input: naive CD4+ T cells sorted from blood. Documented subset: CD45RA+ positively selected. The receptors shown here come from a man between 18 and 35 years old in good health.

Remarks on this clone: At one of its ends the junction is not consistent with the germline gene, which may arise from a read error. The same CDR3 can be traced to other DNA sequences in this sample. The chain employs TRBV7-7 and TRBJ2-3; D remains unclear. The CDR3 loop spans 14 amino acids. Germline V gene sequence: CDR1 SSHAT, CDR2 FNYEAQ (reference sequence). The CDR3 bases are TGTGCTAGCAGCTTAGCCGGCCTCACAGATACGCAGTATTTT. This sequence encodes CASSLAGLTDTQYF.

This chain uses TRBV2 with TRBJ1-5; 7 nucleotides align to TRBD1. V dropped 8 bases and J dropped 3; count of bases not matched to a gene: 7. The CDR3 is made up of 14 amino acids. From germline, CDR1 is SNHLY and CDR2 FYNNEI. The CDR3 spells CASCRQGTNQPQHF. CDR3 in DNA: TGTGCCAGCTGCCGACAGGGCACCAATCAGCCCCAGCATTTT.

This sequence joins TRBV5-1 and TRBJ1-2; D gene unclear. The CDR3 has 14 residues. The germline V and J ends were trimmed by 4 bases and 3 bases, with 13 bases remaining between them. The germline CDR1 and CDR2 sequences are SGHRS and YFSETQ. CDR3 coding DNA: TGCGCCAGCAGCCCAAGTGGGGATTACTATGGCTACACCTTC. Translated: CASSPSGDYYGYTF.

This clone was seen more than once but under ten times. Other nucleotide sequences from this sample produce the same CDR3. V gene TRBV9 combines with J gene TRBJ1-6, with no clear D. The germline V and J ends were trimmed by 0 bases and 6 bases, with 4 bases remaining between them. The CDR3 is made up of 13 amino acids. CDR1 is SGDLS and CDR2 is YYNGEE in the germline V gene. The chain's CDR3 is CASSVGVNSPLHF. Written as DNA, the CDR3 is TGTGCCAGCAGCGTAGGTGTTAATTCACCCCTCCACTTT.

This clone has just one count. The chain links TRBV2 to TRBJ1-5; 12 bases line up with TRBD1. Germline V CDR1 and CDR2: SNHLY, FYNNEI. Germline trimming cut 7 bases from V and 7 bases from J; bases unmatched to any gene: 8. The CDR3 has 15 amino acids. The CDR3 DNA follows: TGTGCCAGCAATGCCGGGACAGGGGGCCGACAGCCCCAGCATTTT. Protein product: CASNAGTGGRQPQHF. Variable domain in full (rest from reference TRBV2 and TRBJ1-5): EPEVTQTPSHQVTQMGQEVILRCVPISNHLYFYWYRQILGQKVEFLVSFYNNEISEKSEIFDDQFSVERPDGSNFTLKIRSTKLEDSAMYFCASNAGTGGRQPQHFGDGTRLSIL.

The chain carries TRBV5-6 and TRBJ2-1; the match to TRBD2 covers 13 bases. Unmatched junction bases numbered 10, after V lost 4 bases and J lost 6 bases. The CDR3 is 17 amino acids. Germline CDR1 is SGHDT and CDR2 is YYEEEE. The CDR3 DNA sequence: TGTGCCAGCAGCCCAGGACTAGCGGGAGTGAGGGCCAATGAGCAGTTCTTC. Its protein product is CASSPGLAGVRANEQFF.

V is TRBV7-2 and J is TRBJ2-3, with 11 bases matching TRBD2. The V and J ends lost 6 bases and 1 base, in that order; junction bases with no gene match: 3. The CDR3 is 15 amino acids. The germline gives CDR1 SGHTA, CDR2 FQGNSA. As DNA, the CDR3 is TGTGCCAGCAGGACGGGACTAGCGGGCACAGATACGCAGTATTTT. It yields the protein CASRTGLAGTDTQYF. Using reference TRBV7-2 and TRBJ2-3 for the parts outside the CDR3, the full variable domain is GAGVSQSPSNKVTEKGKDVELRCDPISGHTALYWYRQSLGQGLEFLIYFQGNSAPDKSGLPSDRFSAERTGGSVSTLTIQRTQQEDSAVYLCASRTGLAGTDTQYFGPGTRLTVL.

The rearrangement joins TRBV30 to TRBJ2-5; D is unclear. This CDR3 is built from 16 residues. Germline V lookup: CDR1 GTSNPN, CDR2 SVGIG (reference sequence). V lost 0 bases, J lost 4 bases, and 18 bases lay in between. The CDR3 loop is CAWSVRPGGIGETQYF. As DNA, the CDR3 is TGTGCCTGGAGTGTGCGCCCGGGTGGGATAGGAGAGACCCAGTACTTC.

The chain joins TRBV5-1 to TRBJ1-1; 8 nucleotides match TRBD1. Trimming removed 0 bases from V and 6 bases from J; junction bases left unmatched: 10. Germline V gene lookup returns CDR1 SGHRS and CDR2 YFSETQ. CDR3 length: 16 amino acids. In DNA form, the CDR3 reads TGCGCCAGCAGCTTGGCCACTAACAGGGGGAAGGCTGAAGCTTTCTTT. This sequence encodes CASSLATNRGKAEAFF.

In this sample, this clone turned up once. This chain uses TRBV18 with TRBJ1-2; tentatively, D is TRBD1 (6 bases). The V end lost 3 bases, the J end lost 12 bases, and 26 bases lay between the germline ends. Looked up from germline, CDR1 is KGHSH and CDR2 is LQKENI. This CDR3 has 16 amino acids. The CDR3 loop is CASSPAGLTGHVGDTF. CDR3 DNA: TGTGCCAGCTCACCCGCGGGGCTGACAGGCCATGTTGGGGACACCTTC.